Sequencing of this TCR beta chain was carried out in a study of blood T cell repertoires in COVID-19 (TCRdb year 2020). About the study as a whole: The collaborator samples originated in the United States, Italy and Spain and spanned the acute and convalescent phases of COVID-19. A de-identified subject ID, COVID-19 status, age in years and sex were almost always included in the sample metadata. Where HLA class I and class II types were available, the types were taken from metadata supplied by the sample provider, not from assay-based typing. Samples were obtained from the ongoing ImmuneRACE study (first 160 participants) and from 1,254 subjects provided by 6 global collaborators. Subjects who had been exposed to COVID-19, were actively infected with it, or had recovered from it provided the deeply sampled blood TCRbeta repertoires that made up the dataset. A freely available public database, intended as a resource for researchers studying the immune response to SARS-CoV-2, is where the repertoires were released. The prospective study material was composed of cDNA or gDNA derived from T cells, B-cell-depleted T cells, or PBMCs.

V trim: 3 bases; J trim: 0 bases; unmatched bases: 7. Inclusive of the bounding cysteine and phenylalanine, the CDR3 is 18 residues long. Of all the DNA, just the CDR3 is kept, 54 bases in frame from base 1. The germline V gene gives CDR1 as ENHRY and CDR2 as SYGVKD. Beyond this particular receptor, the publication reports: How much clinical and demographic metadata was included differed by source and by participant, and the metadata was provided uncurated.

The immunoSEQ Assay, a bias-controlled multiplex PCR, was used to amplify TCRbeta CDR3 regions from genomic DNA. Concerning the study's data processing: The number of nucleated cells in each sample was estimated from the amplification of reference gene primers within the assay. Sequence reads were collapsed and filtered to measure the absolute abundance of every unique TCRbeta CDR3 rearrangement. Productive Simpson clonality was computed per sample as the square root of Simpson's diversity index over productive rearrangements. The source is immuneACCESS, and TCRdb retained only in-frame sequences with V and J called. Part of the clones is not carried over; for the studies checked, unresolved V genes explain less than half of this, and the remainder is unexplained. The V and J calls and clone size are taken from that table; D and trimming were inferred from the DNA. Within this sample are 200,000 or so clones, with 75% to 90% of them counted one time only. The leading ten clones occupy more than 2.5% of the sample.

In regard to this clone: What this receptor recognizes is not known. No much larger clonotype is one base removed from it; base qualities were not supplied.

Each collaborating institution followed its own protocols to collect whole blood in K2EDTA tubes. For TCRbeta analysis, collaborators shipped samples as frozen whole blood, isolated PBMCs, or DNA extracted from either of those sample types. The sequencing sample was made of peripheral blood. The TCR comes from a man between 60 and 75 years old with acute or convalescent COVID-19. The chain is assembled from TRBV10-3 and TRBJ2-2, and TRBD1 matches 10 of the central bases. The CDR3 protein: CAISERDRGHANTGELFF. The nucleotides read TGTGCCATCAGTGAACGGGACAGGGGTCACGCGAACACCGGGGAGCTGTTTTTT.